This T cell receptor beta chain derives from a study of T cell responses to AZD1222 COVID-19 vaccine. Study results and caveats: Most donors were white British, females outnumbered males, and clonal diversity was possibly underestimated.

The germline V gene has CDR1 SGHTA and CDR2 FQGNSA. This CDR3 has 15 residues. The ends lost 4 bases at V and 3 bases at J; junction bases unmatched: 9. The assay was immunoSEQ multiplex PCR, and TCRdb's table has in-frame clones only and misses some. The table lists some 100,000 clones, about 86% of them singletons. On this clone: Its antigen is undetermined.

Sequencing used peripheral blood, obtained on day 0 of AZD1222 vaccination. This chain links TRBV7-2 with TRBJ2-7, with TRBD2 identical over 7 bases. The receptor was derived from an adult in good health. The CDR3: CASSWGTGGVYEQYF. CDR3 nucleotide sequence: TGTGCCAGCAGCTGGGGGACGGGAGGTGTCTACGAGCAGTACTTC. Based on the CDR3 plus reference TRBV7-2 and TRBJ2-7, the full variable domain is GAGVSQSPSNKVTEKGKDVELRCDPISGHTALYWYRQSLGQGLEFLIYFQGNSAPDKSGLPSDRFSAERTGGSVSTLTIQRTQQEDSAVYLCASSWGTGGVYEQYFGPGTRLTVT.